Listed below are T cell receptor beta chains from one sample, sequenced in a study of blood T cell repertoires in COVID-19. Assay used: immunoSEQ multiplex PCR; TCRdb lists only in-frame clones, some missing. This sample has about 150,000 clones, with 70% to 85% found just once. The specimen sequenced was peripheral blood. Receptors were obtained from a woman in her forties or fifties in a cohort sampled during active or convalescent COVID-19. Each CDR3 is given with its conserved first and last residue. D genes are given only for firm matches. The size entry is marked missing in some rows and otherwise reads once, few, many or a size class.

>.|.|TRBJ2-1|TRBV6-4
TGTGCCAGCAGTGAACAGGGTAACAATGAGCAGTTCTTC
CASSEQGNNEQFF
>TRBD1|.|TRBJ1-2|TRBV27
TGTGCCAGCAGCCAGGACAGGGTTGGCTATGGCTACACCTTC
CASSQDRVGYGYTF
>.|.|TRBJ2-2|TRBV12-3/TRBV12-4
TGTGCCAGCAGCGGGAGCACCGGGGAGCTGTTTTTT
CASSGSTGELFF
>.|once|TRBJ1-3|TRBV4-2
TGTGCCAGCAGCCAAGCTAGTGGAAACACCATATATTTT
CASSQASGNTIYF
>.|.|TRBJ1-5|TRBV10-3
TGTGCCATCAGAGACTGGGAGACAACCCCCCAGCATTTT
CAIRDWETTPQHF
>.|few|TRBJ2-2|TRBV2
TGTGCCAGCAGCCCCCTCGGGACTCTCAACACCGGGGAGCTGTTTTTT
CASSPLGTLNTGELFF
>TRBD1|.|TRBJ2-5|TRBV14
TGTGCCAGCAGCCAAGCCCAACAGGGGGGAAAGACCCAGTACTTC
CASSQAQQGGKTQYF
>.|.|TRBJ2-2|TRBV27
TGTGCCAGCAGTTTAACGGGCGGGGAGCTGTTTTTT
CASSLTGGELFF
>.|.|TRBJ2-5|TRBV19
TGTGCCAGTAGGCACAGATATAGCGGACAAGAGACCCAGTACTTC
CASRHRYSGQETQYF
>.|.|TRBJ1-5|TRBV5-1
TGCGCCAGCAGCTTGGACGGGAGCAATCAGCCCCAGCATTTT
CASSLDGSNQPQHF
>TRBD2|.|TRBJ2-1|TRBV27
TGTGCCAGCAGTTTTTCGATTCGCGGGGGAAGCTCCTACAATGAGCAGTTCTTC
CASSFSIRGGSSYNEQFF
>.|.|TRBJ1-5|TRBV12-3/TRBV12-4
TGTGCCAGCAGTTTTACAGACGTCAAGTCCCAGCATTTT
CASSFTDVKSQHF
>TRBD1|.|TRBJ1-1|TRBV28
TGTGCCAGCAGCCCATGGACAGGGGAAGCTTTCTTT
CASSPWTGEAFF
>TRBD1|once|TRBJ1-4|TRBV4-3
TGCGCCAGCAGCCCCACAGGGGTGGGTGAAAAACTGTTTTTT
CASSPTGVGEKLFF
>TRBD1|.|TRBJ2-5|TRBV24-1
TGTGCCACCAGTGATTCGGGCAGGGGGCAGGAGACCCAGTACTTC
CATSDSGRGQETQYF
>.|.|TRBJ1-1|TRBV29-1
TGCAGCGCCCACTCAGGGGTCACTGAAGCTTTCTTT
CSAHSGVTEAFF
>.|.|TRBJ1-1|TRBV5-1
TGCGCCAGCAGCTCTACAGGGACGTCTGAAGCTTTCTTT
CASSSTGTSEAFF
>TRBD1|.|TRBJ2-2|TRBV4-1
TGCGCCAGCAGACACGAGACAGGGTGGGGTAACACCGGGGAGCTGTTTTTT
CASRHETGWGNTGELFF
>.|.|TRBJ1-2|TRBV11-1
TGTGCCAGCAGCCCGAATGACAGCCCCAGGTATGGCTACACCTTC
CASSPNDSPRYGYTF
>.|.|TRBJ2-5|TRBV6-6
TGTGCCAGCAGTTACGACAGTCCGACAATTGAGACCCAGTACTTC
CASSYDSPTIETQYF
>TRBD1|.|TRBJ1-2|TRBV19
TGTGCCAGTATCGCCCAGGGGGCACTAGGGAACTATGGCTACACCTTC
CASIAQGALGNYGYTF
>TRBD2|.|TRBJ2-7|TRBV6-2/TRBV6-3
TGTGCCAGCAGCTCCTCCGCTAGCGGGGAGGTCGAGCAGTACTTC
CASSSSASGEVEQYF
>TRBD2|.|TRBJ2-3|TRBV6-4
TGTGCCAGCAGTGACTCCGGGGGGGGCACAGATACGCAGTATTTT
CASSDSGGGTDTQYF
>TRBD2|.|TRBJ2-3|TRBV3-1/TRBV3-2
TGTGCCAGCAGCCAAGGACTAGCACACACAGATACGCAGTATTTT
CASSQGLAHTDTQYF
>.|few|TRBJ1-5|TRBV19
TGTGCCAGTAGTATCGTGGCAGTGGGCGCGACCCAGCATTTT
CASSIVAVGATQHF
>TRBD2|few|TRBJ2-7|TRBV5-1
TGCGCCAGCAGCTTGGTGGCTAGCGGGGCGCGAGAGCAGTACTTC
CASSLVASGAREQYF
>.|.|TRBJ1-1|TRBV27
TGTGCCAGCAGTTTACAGGCCGGTCCTGAAGCTTTCTTT
CASSLQAGPEAFF
>.|.|TRBJ1-1|TRBV19
TGTGCCAGTAGTATTATTTCCCTAACAGGGAACACTGAAGCTTTCTTT
CASSIISLTGNTEAFF
>TRBD1|once|TRBJ2-1|TRBV19
TGTGCCAGTAGGGGATCGACAGGGATCATCTCCTACAATGAGCAGTTCTTC
CASRGSTGIISYNEQFF
>TRBD1|.|TRBJ2-7|TRBV11-2
TGTGCCAGCAGCTATGGGTCAGGGGGCAACGAGCAGTACTTC
CASSYGSGGNEQYF
>TRBD2|.|TRBJ2-5|TRBV4-3
TGCGCCAGCGGACTAGCGGGGTTAGAGACCCAGTACTTC
CASGLAGLETQYF
>.|.|TRBJ2-4|TRBV2
TGTGCCAGCAGTGAAGTCGGGACATCGGGAGGCATTCAGTACTTC
CASSEVGTSGGIQYF
>TRBD2|once|TRBJ2-2|TRBV11-2
TGTGCCGGGAGGGGACTACCTACCCGGGGGGGCACCGGGGAGCTGTTTTTT
CAGRGLPTRGGTGELFF
>.|.|TRBJ1-3|TRBV7-6
TGTGCCAGCAGCTCAAACAGAAACACCATATATTTT
CASSSNRNTIYF
>.|.|TRBJ1-5|TRBV24-1
TGTGCCACCAGTGGGCCGACGTCGGGGGTGGGTCAGCCCCAGCATTTT
CATSGPTSGVGQPQHF
>TRBD1|.|TRBJ2-7|TRBV10-3
TGTGCCATCAGAGACTATTCGACAGGGGCAGCTTACGAGCAGTACTTC
CAIRDYSTGAAYEQYF
>TRBD1|.|TRBJ2-5|TRBV5-1
TGCGCCAGCAGCCCGAACGTCGGGACAGGGGGGACCCAGTACTTC
CASSPNVGTGGTQYF
>TRBD1|once|TRBJ2-3|TRBV6-2/TRBV6-3
TGTGCCAGCAGTCTCCGGGACAGAAACACAGATACGCAGTATTTT
CASSLRDRNTDTQYF
>TRBD1|.|TRBJ1-6|TRBV10-2
TGCGCCAGCAGTGAGCAGGGACAGGGGACACCCCTCCACTTT
CASSEQGQGTPLHF
>TRBD1|.|TRBJ1-2|TRBV5-1
TGCGCCAGCAGCTTGGGACAGGGGTCTAACTATGGCTACACCTTC
CASSLGQGSNYGYTF
>TRBD1|.|TRBJ2-7|TRBV7-2
TGTGCCAGCAGCCGGGGGACAGGGGTAGGCGAGCAGTACTTC
CASSRGTGVGEQYF
>TRBD2|.|TRBJ2-5|TRBV6-1
TGTGCCAGCAGTGACCAGCTCCGACTAGCTCAAGAGACCCAGTACTTC
CASSDQLRLAQETQYF
>.|.|TRBJ2-7|TRBV10-3
TGTGCCATCAGGGGAGGTGAGGATGCGTCCTACGAGCAGTACTTC
CAIRGGEDASYEQYF
>TRBD2|.|TRBJ2-1|TRBV6-6
TGTGCCAGCAGTTACACCCCCCTAGCGGGGGGAAACGAGCAGTTCTTC
CASSYTPLAGGNEQFF
>TRBD1|.|TRBJ1-2|TRBV6-2/TRBV6-3
TGTGCCAGCAGCCAACAGGGGGCATGGGGCTACACCTTC
CASSQQGAWGYTF
>.|.|TRBJ1-5|TRBV14
TGTGCCAGCAGCCAAGTGGGTGGGGGCGAAGGGGACAATCAGCCCCAGCATTTT
CASSQVGGGEGDNQPQHF
>.|.|TRBJ2-1|TRBV3-1/TRBV3-2
TGTGCCAGCAGCCAGGTCGATGGGGCCCATGAGCAGTTCTTC
CASSQVDGAHEQFF
>.|.|TRBJ2-3|TRBV5-5
TGTGCCAGCAGGCCTACAGGGATGGGCACAGATACGCAGTATTTT
CASRPTGMGTDTQYF
>TRBD1|.|TRBJ1-3|TRBV27
TGTGCCAGCAGCTCGTACGGGACAGGCGGAAACACCATATATTTT
CASSSYGTGGNTIYF
>.|.|TRBJ2-5|TRBV30
TGTGCCGTAGCGTGGGGTCTACTCCCGGAGACCCAGTACTTC
CAVAWGLLPETQYF
>TRBD2|.|TRBJ2-3|TRBV6-5
TGTGCCAGCAGTTACCGGACTAGCGGGCGGGCAGATACGCAGTATTTT
CASSYRTSGRADTQYF
>.|.|TRBJ1-1|TRBV6-1
TGTGCCAGCAGTGAACAGGGGCCCCGGAGAGCTTTCTTT
CASSEQGPRRAFF
>.|.|TRBJ1-5|TRBV6-5
TGTGCCAGCAGAGGAGGACAGCATAGCAATCAGCCCCAGCATTTT
CASRGGQHSNQPQHF
>TRBD1|.|TRBJ1-4|TRBV13
TGTGCCAGCAGCCCCGCCCGGGACAGGGATAATGAAAAACTGTTTTTT
CASSPARDRDNEKLFF
>.|.|TRBJ1-5|TRBV10-1
TGCGCCAGCCCTTTAAGGGGCGGGGACAATCAGCCCCAGCATTTT
CASPLRGGDNQPQHF